These 30 T cell receptor beta chains came from one sample sequenced in a study of blood T cell repertoires in COVID-19 (dated by TCRdb to between 2020 and 2021). Library construction relied on the immunoSEQ multiplex PCR assay. This immuneACCESS table, as held by TCRdb, lists in-frame sequences with V and J called but not all clones. Of the missing ones, under half trace to an unresolved V gene in checked studies; the others have no known cause. This sample is represented by approximately 25,000 clones; approximately 74% of them were singletons. The ten largest account for approximately 7% of the sample. Source material: peripheral blood. The receptor set was obtained from a middle-aged man with COVID-19, enrolled during active disease.

This rearrangement joins TRBV5-1 to TRBJ2-5; TRBD2 matches 10 bases. CDR3 size: 14 residues. Germline CDR1 and CDR2: SGHRS and YFSETQ. Germline trimming cut 2 bases from V and 3 bases from J; bases unmatched to any gene: 1. CDR3 in amino acids: CASSLTSGKETQYF. The CDR3 coding sequence is TGCGCCAGCAGCTTAACTAGCGGGAAAGAGACCCAGTACTTC. Complete variable domain (other parts from reference TRBV5-1 and TRBJ2-5): KAGVTQTPRYLIKTRGQQVTLSCSPISGHRSVSWYQQTPGQGLQFLFEYFSETQRNKGNFPGRFSGRQFSNSRSEMNVSTLELGDSALYLCASSLTSGKETQYFGPGTRLLVL.

The chain couples TRBV7-3 to TRBJ2-1, with 15 bases that match TRBD2. This CDR3 spans 16 amino acids. In germline, CDR1 is SGHTA, CDR2 FQGTGA. Trimming cost V 5 bases and J 6 bases; bases outside gene matches: 5. The CDR3 loop reads CASSAGLAGGRNEQFF. The CDR3 DNA follows: TGTGCCAGCAGCGCGGGACTAGCGGGAGGTCGCAATGAGCAGTTCTTC.

This sequence joins TRBV15 and TRBJ2-7; 11 bases are shared with TRBD2. This CDR3 is built from 16 residues. J lost 2 bases, V lost 1 base, and 4 bases had no gene match. The V gene's germline CDR1 is LNHNV and CDR2 YYDKDF (reference sequence). Written as DNA, the CDR3 is TGTGCCACCAGCAGAGGGGGGACTAGCGGAACCTACGAGCAGTACTTC. Residues: CATSRGGTSGTYEQYF.

This rearrangement joins TRBV13 to TRBJ2-6; 8 positions match TRBD1. Trimming at V came to 2 bases and at J to 2 bases, leaving 2 bases not matched to a gene. Per the germline V gene, CDR1 is PRHDT and CDR2 is FYEKMQ (reference sequence). This CDR3 is 16 amino acids long. DNA for the CDR3: TGTGCCAGCAGCTTATCAGGGGGCGCTGGGGCCAACGTCCTGACTTTC. This gives the protein CASSLSGGAGANVLTF.

This clone was observed a few times. The chain employs TRBV2 and TRBJ2-3, with 7 bases fitting TRBD2. This CDR3 contains 16 residues. The V gene's germline CDR1 is SNHLY and CDR2 FYNNEI. V dropped 1 base and J dropped 4; count of bases not matched to a gene: 8. The CDR3 loop reads CASSEVGLVSPDTQYF. The CDR3 nucleotides are TGTGCCAGCAGTGAAGTAGGACTAGTATCCCCAGATACGCAGTATTTT.

The gene calls are TRBV20-1 and TRBJ1-2; D possibly corresponds to TRBD1 (5 bases). The CDR3 has 13 residues. Per germline, CDR1 DFQATT and CDR2 SNEGSKA (reference sequence). Trimming cost V 3 bases and J 5 bases, with 13 bases left between them. In DNA, the CDR3 is TGCAGTGCTAGTCAACAGGCGGAGTATGGCTACACCTTC. This codes for CSASQQAEYGYTF.

The rearrangement links TRBV2 to TRBJ2-1; 12 bases are a match to TRBD2. Unmatched junction bases numbered 5, after V lost 5 bases and J lost 3 bases. CDR1 is SNHLY, CDR2 FYNNEI, per germline. The CDR3 runs to 16 residues. CDR3 in amino acids: CASSQSSGGDYNEQFF. The CDR3, as DNA: TGTGCCAGCAGTCAGTCTAGCGGGGGGGACTACAATGAGCAGTTCTTC.

Written as DNA, the CDR3 is TGTGCCAGTAGTCCCCGGGACAGGGGGGCAGATACGCAGTATTTT. This encodes CASSPRDRGADTQYF. The genes are TRBV19 and TRBJ2-3; 11 bases are a match to TRBD1. With 5 bases clipped from V and 4 bases from J, the junction kept 5 bases outside the gene matches. The CDR3 runs to 15 residues. CDR1 is LNHDA, CDR2 SQIVND, per germline (reference sequence).

V usage is TRBV7-6 and J usage is TRBJ2-2; a possible D gene is TRBD2 (6 bases). V was cut by 1 base and J by 5 bases, with 14 bases left in between. This CDR3 has 16 residues. CDR1 and CDR2 (germline): SGHVS, FNYEAQ. The CDR3 spells CASSLGAGGTTGELFF. The CDR3 bases are TGTGCCAGCAGCTTAGGGGCCGGGGGTACTACCGGGGAGCTGTTTTTT. Together with reference TRBV7-6 and TRBJ2-2, the CDR3 gives the full variable domain: GAGVSQSPRYKVTKRGQDVALRCDPISGHVSLYWYRQALGQGPEFLTYFNYEAQQDKSGLPNDRFSAERPEGSISTLTIQRTEQRDSAMYRCASSLGAGGTTGELFFGEGSRLTVL.

This clone has a single count. The chain recombines TRBV5-1 with TRBJ1-2, with TRBD1 identical over 9 bases. CDR1 and CDR2 (germline): SGHRS, YFSETQ. Germline trimming cut 0 bases from V and 7 bases from J; bases unmatched to any gene: 7. The CDR3 loop spans 15 amino acids. CDR3 DNA sequence: TGCGCCAGCAGCTTGGAGGGACAGGGCGTGTCTGGCTACACCTTC. The encoded protein is CASSLEGQGVSGYTF.

V and J are TRBV6-5 and TRBJ1-6; D possibly corresponds to TRBD1 (5 bases). CDR3 length: 15 amino acids. Trimming cost V 4 bases and J 4 bases, with 11 bases left between them. Germline V CDR1 and CDR2: MNHEY, SVGAGI. CDR3 amino acids: CASSSRTRYNSPLHF. The CDR3 DNA is TGTGCCAGCAGTTCGCGGACACGGTATAATTCACCCCTCCACTTT.

V is TRBV5-1 and J is TRBJ2-2, with a tentative D call TRBD2 (5 bases). Germline CDR1 is SGHRS and CDR2 is YFSETQ. CDR3 size: 11 residues. The V and J ends lost 4 bases and 8 bases respectively, with 6 bases between them. Here the CDR3 DNA reads TGCGCCAGCAGCGGGGAGGGGGAGCTGTTTTTT. Translated: CASSGEGELFF. Drawing the rest from reference TRBV5-1 and TRBJ2-2, the complete variable domain is KAGVTQTPRYLIKTRGQQVTLSCSPISGHRSVSWYQQTPGQGLQFLFEYFSETQRNKGNFPGRFSGRQFSNSRSEMNVSTLELGDSALYLCASSGEGELFFGEGSRLTVL.

The chain is built from TRBV5-3 and TRBJ2-5; 7 bases map to TRBD2. TRBV5-3 has ORF status, its function being uncertain. Unmatched junction bases numbered 19, after V lost 3 bases and J lost 5 bases. CDR3 length: 18 residues. As DNA, the CDR3 is TGTGCCAGAAGCTCTAAACCGCGGGGGTATCCTTTACTTGAGACCCAGTACTTC. Translated, it gives CARSSKPRGYPLLETQYF.

This CDR3 is CASSRYEDQETQYF. The CDR3 DNA follows: TGTGCCAGCAGCCGTTATGAGGATCAAGAGACCCAGTACTTC. The genes are TRBV7-2 and TRBJ2-5; unclear D gene. The CDR3 runs 14 residues. CDR1 and CDR2 (germline): SGHTA, FQGNSA. V was pared by 5 bases and J by 2 bases, with 12 bases between.

This chain links TRBV24-1 with TRBJ2-1; D gene unclear. Germline-derived CDR1 and CDR2 are KGHDR and SFDVKD. With 9 bases removed from V and 6 bases from J, the gap between germline ends came to 11 bases. This CDR3 has 12 residues. Written as DNA, the CDR3 is TGTGCCACCGCCCCCGCCAGCAATGAGCAGTTCTTC. As protein: CATAPASNEQFF.

The V gene is TRBV7-9, the J gene TRBJ2-1; 13 nucleotides align to TRBD2. There are 16 residues in the CDR3. Trimming cost V 7 bases and J 3 bases; bases outside gene matches: 6. Germline CDR1 SEHNR, CDR2 FQNEAQ (reference sequence). DNA of the CDR3: TGTGCCAGCAACCGACTAGCGGGAGGCCACTACAATGAGCAGTTCTTC. Protein: CASNRLAGGHYNEQFF.

This chain connects TRBV5-1 to TRBJ2-1, with 10 nucleotides matching TRBD1. J was trimmed by 9 bases and V by 2 bases; bases with no gene match: 8. The CDR3 is made up of 15 amino acids. Germline assignment: CDR1 SGHRS and CDR2 YFSETQ. The CDR3 region has the DNA TGCGCCAGCAGCTTAGGGACAGGGGAACCTGGTGAGCAGTTCTTC. Its protein product is CASSLGTGEPGEQFF. The whole variable domain, remainder taken from reference TRBV5-1 and TRBJ2-1, is KAGVTQTPRYLIKTRGQQVTLSCSPISGHRSVSWYQQTPGQGLQFLFEYFSETQRNKGNFPGRFSGRQFSNSRSEMNVSTLELGDSALYLCASSLGTGEPGEQFFGPGTRLTVL.

The table lists this clone with a few counts. For the CDR3, the DNA is TGCAGCGTTATGTCTAGCGGGACGAATGAGCAGTTCTTC. It codes for CSVMSSGTNEQFF. This chain uses TRBV29-1 with TRBJ2-1; 9 bases are a match to TRBD2. J was trimmed by 7 bases and V by 5 bases; bases with no gene match: 6. Germline CDR1 reads SQVTM; CDR2 reads ANQGSEA. CDR3 size: 13 residues.

V and J are TRBV18 and TRBJ1-1, with D perhaps TRBD1 (6 bases). Germline lookup yields CDR1 KGHSH and CDR2 LQKENI. V lost 3 bases and J lost 5, with 16 bases in between. CDR3 length: 15 residues. CDR3 residues: CASSPYGGGGTEAFF. The CDR3 coding sequence is TGTGCCAGCTCACCGTACGGAGGGGGGGGAACTGAAGCTTTCTTT.

The chain carries TRBV29-1 and TRBJ2-5; TRBD1 matches 9 bases. J gave up 5 bases and V 4 bases, and 5 bases lay outside the gene matches. The CDR3 spans 13 residues. Per the germline V gene, CDR1 is SQVTM and CDR2 is ANQGSEA. CDR3 bases: TGCAGCGTTGGGGAAACAGGGGGCGAGACCCAGTACTTC. Translation gives CSVGETGGETQYF. The whole variable domain, remainder taken from reference TRBV29-1 and TRBJ2-5, is SAVISQKPSRDICQRGTSLTIQCQVDSQVTMMFWYRQQPGQSLTLIATANQGSEATYESGFVIDKFPISRPNLTFSTLTVSNMSPEDSSIYLCSVGETGGETQYFGPGTRLLVL.

In this sample, this clone turned up a few times. The rearrangement joins TRBV2 to TRBJ2-7; TRBD2 agrees at 8 bases. The CDR3 spans 14 residues. Germline V lookup: CDR1 SNHLY, CDR2 FYNNEI. The ends lost 5 bases at V and 3 bases at J; junction bases unmatched: 6. The CDR3 DNA reads TGTGCCAGCAGTCGAAGGGGGACTAGCTACGAGCAGTACTTC. Residues: CASSRRGTSYEQYF.

The chain carries TRBV18 and TRBJ1-5, with 9 nucleotides matching TRBD1. V lost 3 bases, J lost 4 bases, and 10 bases stayed unmatched. The CDR3 has 17 residues. The germline CDR1 and CDR2 sequences are KGHSH and LQKENI. As DNA, the CDR3 is TGTGCCAGCTCACCTCCGGGACAGGGAGGGAAGAATCAGCCCCAGCATTTT. It codes for CASSPPGQGGKNQPQHF.

The V call is TRBV4-1, the J call TRBJ2-1; 7 nucleotides match TRBD2. V gave up 3 bases and J gave up 0 bases; unmatched junction bases: 2. Germline-derived CDR1 and CDR2 are MGHRA and YSYEKL. This CDR3 is 15 amino acids long. The CDR3 DNA sequence: TGCGCCAGCAGCCAGCGGGGGATCTCCTACAATGAGCAGTTCTTC. Amino acid sequence: CASSQRGISYNEQFF.

The V and J genes are TRBV18 and TRBJ2-5; D may be TRBD2 (5 bases). Germline CDR1 reads KGHSH; CDR2 reads LQKENI. The CDR3 consists of 13 residues. Trimming cost V 1 base and J 7 bases, with 10 bases left between them. The DNA for the CDR3 is TGTGCCAGCTCACCACTTAGCGTGACGACCCAGTACTTC. Residues: CASSPLSVTTQYF.

V gene TRBV29-1 combines with J gene TRBJ2-7; D is unclear. The CDR3 is made up of 12 amino acids. Deletions cut 1 base from V and 6 bases from J, with 10 bases between. Germline CDR1 SQVTM, CDR2 ANQGSEA. CDR3 coding DNA: TGCAGCGTTGAAGTAATGTTCTTCGAGCAGTACTTC. This encodes CSVEVMFFEQYF.

The chain couples TRBV19 to TRBJ2-2; D is ambiguous. This CDR3 contains 12 residues. The V gene's germline CDR1 is LNHDA and CDR2 SQIVND (reference sequence). Trimming stripped 3 bases from V and 5 bases from J, with 4 bases between. CDR3 sequence: CASSIITGELFF. CDR3 nucleotide sequence: TGTGCCAGTAGTATTATTACCGGGGAGCTGTTTTTT.

The gene calls are TRBV19 and TRBJ1-4; no clear D gene. Germline CDR1 is LNHDA and CDR2 is SQIVND (reference sequence). V was clipped by 5 bases and J by 0 bases, with 10 bases between them. This CDR3 spans 15 amino acids. The CDR3 bases are TGTGCCAGTAGTGAGACTGAGACAACTAATGAAAAACTGTTTTTT. Protein sequence: CASSETETTNEKLFF. The variable domain in full, completed from reference TRBV19 and TRBJ1-4, reads DGGITQSPKYLFRKEGQNVTLSCEQNLNHDAMYWYRQDPGQGLRLIYYSQIVNDFQKGDIAEGYSVSREKKESFPLTVTSAQKNPTAFYLCASSETETTNEKLFFGSGTQLSVL.

This sequence joins TRBV24-1 and TRBJ1-3, with TRBD1 as a possible D gene (6 bases). The germline CDR1 and CDR2 sequences are KGHDR and SFDVKD. The CDR3 is 18 amino acids. V gave up 11 bases and J gave up 0 bases, with 25 bases separating them. The CDR3 sequence is CARDLNPDRSSSGNTIYF. The CDR3 DNA follows: TGTGCCAGAGATTTAAACCCCGACAGGTCAAGCTCTGGAAACACCATATATTTT.

V is TRBV7-6 and J is TRBJ1-6; TRBD1 matches 10 bases. The junction had 6 bases not matched to a gene; V was cut back by 1 base and J by 9 bases. CDR3 length equals 16 residues. CDR1 SGHVS and CDR2 FNYEAQ come from the germline V gene. The DNA of the CDR3 is TGTGCCAGCAGCTTAGGGGGACAGGGGCGGGGTTCACCCCTCCACTTT. As protein: CASSLGGQGRGSPLHF. Full variable domain (missing parts from reference TRBV7-6 and TRBJ1-6): GAGVSQSPRYKVTKRGQDVALRCDPISGHVSLYWYRQALGQGPEFLTYFNYEAQQDKSGLPNDRFSAERPEGSISTLTIQRTEQRDSAMYRCASSLGGQGRGSPLHFGNGTRLTVT.

This clone was found a few times. The chain couples TRBV25-1 to TRBJ1-2; weak D call: TRBD1 (5 bases). This CDR3 spans 13 amino acids. The germline gives CDR1 MGHDK, CDR2 SYGVNS. With 3 bases removed from V and 8 bases from J, the gap between germline ends came to 13 bases. Written as DNA, the CDR3 is TGTGCCAGCAGTGAGTATAGTCAGGGAGGCTACACCTTC. Protein: CASSEYSQGGYTF.